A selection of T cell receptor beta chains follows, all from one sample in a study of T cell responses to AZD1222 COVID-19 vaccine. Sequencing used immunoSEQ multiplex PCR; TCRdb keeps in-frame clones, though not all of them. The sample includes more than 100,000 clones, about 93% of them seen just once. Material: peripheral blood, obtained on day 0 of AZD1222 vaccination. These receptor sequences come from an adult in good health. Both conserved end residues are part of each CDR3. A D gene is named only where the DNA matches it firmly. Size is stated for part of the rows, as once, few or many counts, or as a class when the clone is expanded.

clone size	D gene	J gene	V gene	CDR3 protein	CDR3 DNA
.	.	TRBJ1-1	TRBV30	CAWKEVGAFF	TGTGCCTGGAAGGAGGTTGGAGCTTTCTTT
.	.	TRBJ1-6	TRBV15	CATSRDTGGPLHF	TGTGCCACCAGCAGAGATACCGGAGGACCCCTCCACTTT
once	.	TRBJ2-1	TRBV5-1	CASSTDGSSYNEQFF	TGCGCCAGCAGCACCGACGGTAGCTCCTACAATGAGCAGTTCTTC
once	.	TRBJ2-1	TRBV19	CASSIEGSSYNEQFF	TGTGCCAGTAGTATTGAGGGGAGTTCGTACAATGAGCAGTTCTTC
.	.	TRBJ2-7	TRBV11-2	CASSLRGRTYEQYF	TGTGCCAGCAGCTTACGTGGCAGAACCTACGAGCAGTACTTC
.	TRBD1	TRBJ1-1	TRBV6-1	CASSDRGLVEAFF	TGTGCCAGCAGTGACAGGGGGCTCGTTGAAGCTTTCTTT
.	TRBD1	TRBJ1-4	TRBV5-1	CASSQEGASNEKLFF	TGCGCCAGCAGCCAGGAGGGGGCCAGTAATGAAAAACTGTTTTTT
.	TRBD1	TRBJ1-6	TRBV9	CASSARDRGNSPLHF	TGTGCCAGCAGCGCCCGGGACAGGGGGAATTCACCCCTCCACTTT
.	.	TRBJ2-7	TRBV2	CASLHKGTSEQDSYEQYF	TGTGCCAGCCTACACAAGGGGACCTCAGAGCAAGACTCCTACGAGCAGTACTTC
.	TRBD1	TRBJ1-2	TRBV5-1	CASTNRTGSGSSYGYTF	TGCGCCAGCACCAACAGGACAGGGAGCGGGAGTAGCTATGGCTACACCTTC
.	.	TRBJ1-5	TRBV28	CASSELIRVSQPQHF	TGTGCCAGCAGTGAGCTGATTAGGGTTTCCCAGCCCCAGCATTTT
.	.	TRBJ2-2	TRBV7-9	CASSPIPTGELFF	TGTGCCAGCAGCCCCATACCCACCGGGGAGCTGTTTTTT
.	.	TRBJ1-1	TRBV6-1	CASSESGQTSVEAFF	TGTGCCAGCAGTGAATCAGGGCAAACAAGTGTTGAAGCTTTCTTT
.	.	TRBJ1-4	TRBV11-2	CASSFSRANEKLFF	TGTGCCAGCAGCTTCTCCAGGGCGAATGAAAAACTGTTTTTT
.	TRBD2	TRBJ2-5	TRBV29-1	CSAPSGSRSETQYF	TGCAGCGCTCCTAGCGGGAGTCGTTCCGAGACCCAGTACTTC
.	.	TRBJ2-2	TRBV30	CAWSPRTGELFF	TGTGCCTGGAGCCCGAGAACCGGGGAGCTGTTTTTT
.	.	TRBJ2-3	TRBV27	CASRTDTQYF	TGTGCCAGCCGCACAGATACGCAGTATTTT
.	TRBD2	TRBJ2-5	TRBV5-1	CASSLGTSGGAVETQYF	TGCGCCAGCAGCTTGGGGACTAGCGGGGGGGCCGTCGAGACCCAGTACTTC
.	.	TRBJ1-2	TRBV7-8	CASSPLTGGYGYTF	TGTGCCAGCAGCCCGCTGACTGGGGGCTATGGCTACACCTTC
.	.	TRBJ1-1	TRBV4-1	CASSQDGREAFF	TGCGCCAGCAGCCAAGATGGTAGAGAAGCTTTCTTT
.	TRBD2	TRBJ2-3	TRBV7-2	CASTPRLAGARSATQYF	TGTGCCAGCACTCCCCGACTAGCGGGGGCCCGTTCAGCTACGCAGTATTTT
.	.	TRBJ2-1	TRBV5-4	CASSSSGATSYNEQFF	TGTGCCAGCAGCTCGTCTGGGGCGACTTCCTACAATGAGCAGTTCTTC
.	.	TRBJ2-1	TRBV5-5	CASSRGPAGNEQFF	TGTGCCAGCAGCCGGGGGCCAGCGGGCAATGAGCAGTTCTTC
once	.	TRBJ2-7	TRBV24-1	CATSDSSSYEQYF	TGTGCCACCAGTGATTCCAGCTCCTACGAGCAGTACTTC
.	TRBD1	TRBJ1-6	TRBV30	CAWSSGQPNSPLHF	TGTGCCTGGAGTTCGGGACAGCCAAATTCACCCCTCCACTTT
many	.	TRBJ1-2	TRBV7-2	CASSLEGLQGYGYTF	TGTGCCAGCAGCTTAGAAGGGCTTCAAGGCTATGGCTACACCTTC
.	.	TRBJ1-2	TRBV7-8	CASSLAGNYGYTF	TGTGCCAGCAGCTTAGCAGGGAACTATGGCTACACCTTC